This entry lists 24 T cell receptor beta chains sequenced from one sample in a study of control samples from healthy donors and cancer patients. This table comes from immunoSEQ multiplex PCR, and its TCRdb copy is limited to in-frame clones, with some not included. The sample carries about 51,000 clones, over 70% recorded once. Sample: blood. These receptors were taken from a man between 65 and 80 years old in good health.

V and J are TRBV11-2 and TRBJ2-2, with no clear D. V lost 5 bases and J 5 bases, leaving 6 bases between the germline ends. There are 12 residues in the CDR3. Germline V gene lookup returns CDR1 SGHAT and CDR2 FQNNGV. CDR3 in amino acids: CASSPPTGELFF. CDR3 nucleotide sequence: TGTGCCAGCAGCCCACCGACCGGGGAGCTGTTTTTT.

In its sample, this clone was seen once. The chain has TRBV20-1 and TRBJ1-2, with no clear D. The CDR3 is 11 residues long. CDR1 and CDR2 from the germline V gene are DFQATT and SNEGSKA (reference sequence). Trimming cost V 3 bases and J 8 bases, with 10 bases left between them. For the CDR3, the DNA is TGCAGTGCTAGTAGAGGAGAAGGCTACACCTTC. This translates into CSASRGEGYTF.

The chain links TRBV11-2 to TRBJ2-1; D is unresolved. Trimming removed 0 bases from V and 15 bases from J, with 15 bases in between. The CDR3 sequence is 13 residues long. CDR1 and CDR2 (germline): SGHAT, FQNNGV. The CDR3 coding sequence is TGTGCCAGCAGCTTAGATAGGCAGGATAGGTCGTTCTTC. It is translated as CASSLDRQDRSFF.

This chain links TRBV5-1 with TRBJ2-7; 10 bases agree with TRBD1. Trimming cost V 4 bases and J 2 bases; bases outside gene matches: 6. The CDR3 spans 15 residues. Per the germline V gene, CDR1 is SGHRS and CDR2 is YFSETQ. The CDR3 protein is CASSITGTGAYEQYF. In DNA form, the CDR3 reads TGCGCCAGCAGCATTACCGGGACAGGGGCCTACGAGCAGTACTTC.

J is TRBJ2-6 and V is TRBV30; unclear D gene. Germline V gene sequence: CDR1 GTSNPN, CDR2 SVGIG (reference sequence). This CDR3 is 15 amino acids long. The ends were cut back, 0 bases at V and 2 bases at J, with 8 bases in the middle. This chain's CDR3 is CAWSVGHAGANVLTF. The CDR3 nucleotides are TGTGCCTGGAGTGTTGGTCACGCTGGGGCCAACGTCCTGACTTTC.

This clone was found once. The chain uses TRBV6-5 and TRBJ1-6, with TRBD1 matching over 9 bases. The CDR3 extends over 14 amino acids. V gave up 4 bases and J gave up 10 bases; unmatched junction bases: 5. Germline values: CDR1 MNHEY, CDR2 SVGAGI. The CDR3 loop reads CASSLQGARSPLHF. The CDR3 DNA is TGTGCCAGCAGTTTACAGGGGGCGAGATCACCCCTCCACTTT.

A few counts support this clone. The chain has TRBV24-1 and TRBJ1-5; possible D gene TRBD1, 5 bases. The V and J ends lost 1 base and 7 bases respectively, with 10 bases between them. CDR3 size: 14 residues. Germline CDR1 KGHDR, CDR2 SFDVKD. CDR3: CATSDFRAGQPQHF. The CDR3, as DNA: TGTGCCACCAGTGATTTCAGGGCGGGCCAGCCCCAGCATTTT.

The CDR3 spells CASSQGAPAGEDTQYF. CDR3 nucleotides: TGCGCCAGCAGCCAAGGAGCCCCAGCCGGGGAAGATACGCAGTATTTT. The rearrangement uses TRBV4-1 and TRBJ2-3, with D maybe TRBD2 (5 bases). The CDR3 has 16 amino acids. V was shortened by 1 base and J by 5 bases, with 16 bases between the two germline ends. Per the germline V gene, CDR1 is MGHRA and CDR2 is YSYEKL.

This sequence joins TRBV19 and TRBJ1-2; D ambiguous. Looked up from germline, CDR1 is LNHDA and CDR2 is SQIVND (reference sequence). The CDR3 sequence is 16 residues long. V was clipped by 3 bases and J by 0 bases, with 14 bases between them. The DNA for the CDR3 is TGTGCCAGTAGTATTCGAGGAGAACCAGCTAACTATGGCTACACCTTC. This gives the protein CASSIRGEPANYGYTF.

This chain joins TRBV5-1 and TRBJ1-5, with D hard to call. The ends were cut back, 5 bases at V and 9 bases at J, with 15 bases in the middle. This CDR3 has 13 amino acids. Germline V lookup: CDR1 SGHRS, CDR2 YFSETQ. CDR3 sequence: CASSRDASGPQHF. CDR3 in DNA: TGCGCCAGCAGTCGGGATGCAAGTGGGCCCCAGCATTTT.

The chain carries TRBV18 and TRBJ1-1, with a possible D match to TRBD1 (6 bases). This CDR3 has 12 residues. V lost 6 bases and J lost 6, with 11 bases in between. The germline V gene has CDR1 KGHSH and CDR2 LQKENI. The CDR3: CASSPDSPEAFF. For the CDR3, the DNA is TGTGCCAGCTCCCCGGACAGCCCTGAAGCTTTCTTT.

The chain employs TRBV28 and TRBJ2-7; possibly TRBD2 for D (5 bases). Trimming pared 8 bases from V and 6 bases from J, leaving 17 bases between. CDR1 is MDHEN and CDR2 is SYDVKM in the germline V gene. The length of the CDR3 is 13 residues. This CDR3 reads CASGSVGRGEQYF. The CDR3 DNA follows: TGTGCCAGCGGGTCGGTGGGGAGAGGCGAGCAGTACTTC.

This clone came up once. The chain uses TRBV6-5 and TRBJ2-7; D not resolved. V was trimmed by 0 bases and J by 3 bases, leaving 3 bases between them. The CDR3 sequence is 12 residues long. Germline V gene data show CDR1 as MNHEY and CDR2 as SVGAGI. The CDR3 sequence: CASSYSIYEQYF. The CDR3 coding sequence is TGTGCCAGCAGTTACTCGATCTACGAGCAGTACTTC.

CDR3 in DNA: TGTGCCGGAGGGGAGACCGGGGAGCTGTTTTTT. Translation gives CAGGETGELFF. V gene TRBV30 combines with J gene TRBJ2-2; perhaps TRBD2 as D (6 bases). The CDR3 length is 11 residues. CDR1 and CDR2 from the germline V gene are GTSNPN and SVGIG (reference sequence). Trimming took off 8 bases at V and 5 bases at J, with 9 bases between the two ends.

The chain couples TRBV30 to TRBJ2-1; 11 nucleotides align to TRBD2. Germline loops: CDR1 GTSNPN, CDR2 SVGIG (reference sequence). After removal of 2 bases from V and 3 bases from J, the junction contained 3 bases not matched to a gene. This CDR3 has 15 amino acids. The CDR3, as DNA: TGTGCCTGGAGTCCCGGGACTAGCGGCTACAATGAGCAGTTCTTC. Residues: CAWSPGTSGYNEQFF.

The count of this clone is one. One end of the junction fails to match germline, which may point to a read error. The CDR3 nucleotides are TGTGCCAGCAGTCAAGGAATTAGCGGGTCAACTAGCACAGATACGCAGTATTTT. Translation gives CASSQGISGSTSTDTQYF. The chain joins TRBV3-1 (or the pseudogene TRBV3-2) to TRBJ2-3; 7 bases line up with TRBD2. This CDR3 is built from 18 residues. CDR1 LGHDT and CDR2 YNNKEL come from the germline V gene (reference sequence).

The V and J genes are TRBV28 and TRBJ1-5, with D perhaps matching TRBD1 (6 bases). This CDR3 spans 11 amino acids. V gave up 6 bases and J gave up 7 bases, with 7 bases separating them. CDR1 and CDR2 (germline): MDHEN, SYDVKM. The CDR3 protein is CASRRGQPQHF. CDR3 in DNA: TGTGCCAGCAGGAGGGGGCAGCCCCAGCATTTT.

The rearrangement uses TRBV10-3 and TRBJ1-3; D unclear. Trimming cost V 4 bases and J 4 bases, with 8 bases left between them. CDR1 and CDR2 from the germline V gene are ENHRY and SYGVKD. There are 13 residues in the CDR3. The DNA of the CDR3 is TGTGCCATCAGTGCGGGTTCGGGAAACACCATATATTTT. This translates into CAISAGSGNTIYF.

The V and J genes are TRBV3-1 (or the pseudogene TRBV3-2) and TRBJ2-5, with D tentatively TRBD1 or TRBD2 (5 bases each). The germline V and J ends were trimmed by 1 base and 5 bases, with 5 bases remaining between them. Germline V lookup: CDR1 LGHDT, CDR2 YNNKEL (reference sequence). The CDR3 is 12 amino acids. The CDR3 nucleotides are TGTGCCAGCAGCCAAGGGGGGGAGACCCAGTACTTC. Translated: CASSQGGETQYF.

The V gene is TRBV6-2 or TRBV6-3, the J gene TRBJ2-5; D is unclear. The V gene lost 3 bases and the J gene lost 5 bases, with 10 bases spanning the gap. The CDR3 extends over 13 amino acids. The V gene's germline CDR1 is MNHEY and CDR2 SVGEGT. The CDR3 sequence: CASSYMSWETQYF. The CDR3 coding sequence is TGTGCCAGCAGTTATATGAGCTGGGAGACCCAGTACTTC.

CDR3 amino acids: CASSRGQNYGYTF. The CDR3 nucleotides are TGTGCCAGCAGCCGCGGACAAAACTATGGCTACACCTTC. The V call is TRBV7-9, the J call TRBJ1-2, with D possibly being TRBD1 (5 bases). Germline CDR1 is SEHNR and CDR2 is FQNEAQ (reference sequence). The CDR3 runs 13 residues. Trimming pared 5 bases from V and 2 bases from J, leaving 9 bases between.

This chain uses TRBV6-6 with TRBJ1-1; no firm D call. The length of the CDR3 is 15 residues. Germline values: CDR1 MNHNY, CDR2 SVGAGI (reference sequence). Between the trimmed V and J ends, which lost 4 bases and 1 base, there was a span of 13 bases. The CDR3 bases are TGTGCCAGCAGTTTATCCCTTGACGGGAACACTGAAGCTTTCTTT. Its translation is CASSLSLDGNTEAFF.

The CDR3 nucleotides are TGCGCCAGCAGCTTGGGACAGGTTGCCGGGGAGCTGTTTTTT. This sequence encodes CASSLGQVAGELFF. The rearrangement links TRBV5-1 to TRBJ2-2; D might be TRBD1 (6 bases). The V and J ends lost 0 bases and 6 bases respectively, with 9 bases between them. CDR3 length equals 14 residues. Germline V CDR1 and CDR2: SGHRS, YFSETQ. The full variable domain, in which reference TRBV5-1 and TRBJ2-2 provide the parts outside the CDR3, is KAGVTQTPRYLIKTRGQQVTLSCSPISGHRSVSWYQQTPGQGLQFLFEYFSETQRNKGNFPGRFSGRQFSNSRSEMNVSTLELGDSALYLCASSLGQVAGELFFGEGSRLTVL.

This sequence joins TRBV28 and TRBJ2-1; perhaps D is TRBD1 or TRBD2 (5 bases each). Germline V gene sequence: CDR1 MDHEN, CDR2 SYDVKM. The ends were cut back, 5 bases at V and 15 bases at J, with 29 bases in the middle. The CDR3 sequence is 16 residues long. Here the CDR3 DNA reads TGTGCCAGCAGTCCCCCACCGGGACCTTTCGGGTCTGTGGCGTTCTTC. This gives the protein CASSPPPGPFGSVAFF.